These T cell receptor beta chains were read from a single sample in a study of blood T cells in healthy people across ages. TCRdb re-called the 5' RACE reads through MiXCR, storing one row per CDR3 protein. Found here are some 1.8 million distinct CDR3 sequences, about 39% of them singletons; the top ten hold roughly 23%. The sequenced sample consisted of blood. The source is a human donor in good health. CDR3s leave out the opening cysteine and the closing phenylalanine or tryptophan. Size values are once, few and many counts, or a class for expanded clones, and some rows have none.

V gene: TRBV6-2/TRBV6-3
clone size: few
CDR3 protein: ASSYGGTHTDTQY

V gene: TRBV20-1
clone size: -
CDR3 protein: SARDFLRDYGYT

V gene: TRBV5-8
clone size: -
CDR3 protein: ASSQGPRNYGYT

V gene: TRBV7-9
clone size: -
CDR3 protein: ASSFVGHYGYT

V gene: TRBV7-2
clone size: few
CDR3 protein: ASSLVGSLMNTEAF

V gene: TRBV20-1
clone size: -
CDR3 protein: SARDQAYYEQY

V gene: TRBV20-1
clone size: -
CDR3 protein: SATTGTSGGDTQY

V gene: TRBV7-9
clone size: many
CDR3 protein: ASSLAGEYGYT

V gene: TRBV5-6
clone size: -
CDR3 protein: ASSFWRGTDTQY

V gene: TRBV3-1
clone size: -
CDR3 protein: ASSPLPGFSGANVLT

V gene: TRBV5-6
clone size: -
CDR3 protein: ASSLIQRGEKLF